Presented here are 11 T cell receptor beta chains from one specimen sequenced in a study of cytomegalovirus exposure and HLA in healthy donors. PCR primers comprised 60 Vbeta and 13 Jbeta primers. TCRdb keeps only in-frame clones here, not all; method: immunoSEQ multiplex PCR. The sample lists about 200,000 clones, 70% to 90% seen once, with 2.3% in the top ten. The sequencing input was PBMCs. The receptors come from a woman aged 50 to 60 in good health and CMV-seronegative.

CDR3 sequence: CASSTGRSRETQYF. DNA for the CDR3: TGCGCCAGCAGCACGGGAAGGTCCAGGGAGACCCAGTACTTC. J is TRBJ2-5 and V is TRBV5-1, with a weak D call TRBD2 (5 bases). Germline values: CDR1 SGHRS, CDR2 YFSETQ. V shed 4 bases and J shed 5 bases, with 15 bases lying between them. The CDR3 totals 14 residues.

This clone has a handful of counts. The gene calls are TRBV5-1 and TRBJ1-1; 7 bases match TRBD1. The V segment lost 5 bases and the J segment 1 base; nucleotides outside the gene matches: 2. The CDR3 has 13 residues. CDR1 and CDR2 (germline): SGHRS, YFSETQ. CDR3 in DNA: TGCGCCAGCAGGCGGACAGGGAACACTGAAGCTTTCTTT. Residues: CASRRTGNTEAFF.

V gene TRBV14 combines with J gene TRBJ1-2; 8 bases line up with TRBD1. Germline V CDR1 and CDR2: SGHDN, FVKESK. J gave up 7 bases and V 1 base, and 11 bases lay outside the gene matches. The CDR3 has 16 amino acids. For the CDR3, the DNA is TGTGCCAGCAGCCAAGTATTACCCTCTGACAGGGGTGGCTACACCTTC. Its translation is CASSQVLPSDRGGYTF.

This clone showed up just once. This chain joins TRBV7-2 and TRBJ2-5, with 7 bases fitting TRBD2. Germline V gene sequence: CDR1 SGHTA, CDR2 FQGNSA. Losses at the gene ends were 5 bases for V and 0 bases for J; bases not matched to a gene: 3. The CDR3 sequence is 14 residues long. DNA of the CDR3: TGTGCCAGCAGCACCGGGACTAACCAAGAGACCCAGTACTTC. Residues: CASSTGTNQETQYF.

The chain carries TRBV19 and TRBJ2-2; 9 nucleotides match TRBD2. Germline values: CDR1 LNHDA, CDR2 SQIVND (reference sequence). CDR3 length equals 15 residues. Trimming cost V 4 bases and J 8 bases; bases outside gene matches: 8. The CDR3 DNA is TGTGCCAGTAGTAGCGGTAGCGGGGGCTCGGGGGAGCTGTTTTTT. This gives the protein CASSSGSGGSGELFF.

This chain uses TRBV27 with TRBJ2-3; maybe TRBD1 (5 bases). The V gene lost 0 bases and the J gene lost 2 bases, with 9 bases spanning the gap. Germline values: CDR1 MNHEY, CDR2 SMNVEV (reference sequence). This CDR3 contains 15 residues. CDR3 sequence (DNA): TGTGCCAGCAGTTTATCACAGGTTCTCACAGATACGCAGTATTTT. The encoded protein is CASSLSQVLTDTQYF.

This clone was observed a few times. J is TRBJ2-7 and V is TRBV6-1; possibly TRBD2 for D (5 bases). Trimming removed 6 bases from V and 2 bases from J, with 8 bases in between. CDR1 and CDR2 (germline): MNHNS, SASEGT. This CDR3 comprises 12 residues. CDR3 coding DNA: TGTGCCAGCAGATTAGCGACCTACGAGCAGTACTTC. Translating it yields CASRLATYEQYF.

This clone was found once. The chain has TRBV4-2 and TRBJ2-1, with D maybe TRBD2 (5 bases). In germline, CDR1 is LGHNA, CDR2 YNFKEQ. Trimming shortened V by 7 bases and J by 0 bases, and 16 bases separated the two germline ends. CDR3 length: 16 residues. The CDR3 sequence is CASIQDSSYSYNEQFF. Here the CDR3 DNA reads TGTGCCAGCATTCAGGACTCATCATACTCCTACAATGAGCAGTTCTTC.

The rearrangement uses TRBV19 and TRBJ2-5, with 14 bases that match TRBD2. J gave up 4 bases and V 5 bases, and 6 bases lay outside the gene matches. Germline V gene lookup returns CDR1 LNHDA and CDR2 SQIVND (reference sequence). The CDR3 is 16 amino acids. Here the CDR3 reads CASSPRLAGGLETQYF. As DNA, the CDR3 is TGTGCCAGTAGTCCAAGACTAGCGGGAGGGCTAGAGACCCAGTACTTC.

This clone turned up a few times. The chain uses TRBV19 and TRBJ2-7, with 12 bases identical to TRBD2. Germline CDR1 reads LNHDA; CDR2 reads SQIVND (reference sequence). CDR3 length: 15 amino acids. After removal of 4 bases from V and 7 bases from J, the junction contained 8 bases not matched to a gene. CDR3 coding DNA: TGTGCCAGTAGTAACCGACTAGCGGGAGCTGATGAGCAGTACTTC. The encoded protein is CASSNRLAGADEQYF.

Concerning this clone itself: The same CDR3 arises from other DNA sequences in this sample as well. J is TRBJ2-3 and V is TRBV7-8; 8 nucleotides line up with TRBD2. This CDR3 is 15 amino acids long. Germline CDR1 reads SGHVS; CDR2 reads FQNEAQ. The J segment lost 3 bases and the V segment lost 1 base, leaving 3 bases of the junction unmatched. This CDR3 is CASSLVGGRTDTQYF. The CDR3 coding sequence is TGTGCCAGCAGCTTAGTGGGCGGGAGGACAGATACGCAGTATTTT.